The rows below give T cell receptor beta chains drawn from one sample of a study of early T cells in non-severe SARS-CoV-2 infection. TCRdb re-derived calls from the 5' RACE reads in MiXCR, one entry per CDR3 protein. In the table there are about 36,000 distinct CDR3 sequences, less than 8% of which are singletons. The source was whole blood, collected at baseline. The receptors stem from an adult who was a healthcare worker with PCR-confirmed SARS-CoV-2 infection or an uninfected control (not recorded which). Both conserved end residues are trimmed from each CDR3.

j_call: TRBJ1-5
v_call: TRBV27
cdr3_aa: ASRPTGGSGQPQH

j_call: TRBJ1-2
v_call: TRBV11-2
cdr3_aa: ASSFDNTYGYT

j_call: TRBJ2-7
v_call: TRBV29-1
cdr3_aa: SVRLAGAYEQY

j_call: TRBJ2-1
v_call: TRBV2
cdr3_aa: ASTVGGVNEQF

j_call: TRBJ2-2
v_call: TRBV3-1
cdr3_aa: ASRRGPGELF

j_call: TRBJ1-2
v_call: TRBV20-1
cdr3_aa: SASGTWRGESGYT

j_call: TRBJ1-1
v_call: TRBV30
cdr3_aa: AWRGQGRNAEAF

j_call: TRBJ2-3
v_call: TRBV5-6
cdr3_aa: ASSLRTRRGADTQY

j_call: TRBJ2-1
v_call: TRBV27
cdr3_aa: ASSPGLAGVLQF

j_call: TRBJ2-7
v_call: TRBV28
cdr3_aa: ASRRPGSIYEQY

j_call: TRBJ2-7
v_call: TRBV4-2
cdr3_aa: ASSQGLTLAGYSYEQY

j_call: TRBJ2-7
v_call: TRBV18
cdr3_aa: ASSPPVTYEQY

j_call: TRBJ1-6
v_call: TRBV30
cdr3_aa: AWARSSSYNSPLH

j_call: TRBJ2-7
v_call: TRBV11-2
cdr3_aa: ASSSDLPYEQY

j_call: TRBJ2-5
v_call: TRBV7-2
cdr3_aa: ASSLGRMDQY

j_call: TRBJ2-3
v_call: TRBV20-1
cdr3_aa: SGDKGTDTQY

j_call: TRBJ2-5
v_call: TRBV9
cdr3_aa: ASSADSEETQY

j_call: TRBJ2-7
v_call: TRBV28
cdr3_aa: ASGRYEYEQY

j_call: TRBJ2-6
v_call: TRBV25-1
cdr3_aa: ASSAPGTSGANVLT

j_call: TRBJ2-2
v_call: TRBV28
cdr3_aa: ASSFRTSGIANTGELF

j_call: TRBJ1-3
v_call: TRBV20-1
cdr3_aa: SAPSHRAGNTIY

j_call: TRBJ2-4
v_call: TRBV7-2
cdr3_aa: ASSLVFREQY

j_call: TRBJ2-3
v_call: TRBV7-3
cdr3_aa: ASSSGLAGAADTQY

j_call: TRBJ2-3
v_call: TRBV27
cdr3_aa: ASSFLAWVGLGQAQY

j_call: TRBJ2-1
v_call: TRBV19
cdr3_aa: ASSITSINYNEQF

j_call: TRBJ2-6
v_call: TRBV24-1
cdr3_aa: ATSDPTESGANVLT

j_call: TRBJ2-2
v_call: TRBV11-2
cdr3_aa: ASSPQVSNTGELF

j_call: TRBJ1-3
v_call: TRBV7-9
cdr3_aa: ASSLETGSAGNTIY

j_call: TRBJ2-1
v_call: TRBV30
cdr3_aa: AWSVGNRGYHNEQF

j_call: TRBJ1-1
v_call: TRBV29-1
cdr3_aa: SVTAAEAF

j_call: TRBJ2-1
v_call: TRBV6-2/TRBV6-3
cdr3_aa: ASSSYSGTSGNNEQF

j_call: TRBJ2-3
v_call: TRBV29-1
cdr3_aa: SVGLAGGTDTQY

j_call: TRBJ1-3
v_call: TRBV27
cdr3_aa: ASSPRQPLSGNTIY

j_call: TRBJ2-2
v_call: TRBV7-2
cdr3_aa: ASSLVTGELF

j_call: TRBJ2-1
v_call: TRBV20-1
cdr3_aa: SAPGLAGANEQF

j_call: TRBJ2-1
v_call: TRBV7-9
cdr3_aa: ASSPTEGEQF

j_call: TRBJ2-5
v_call: TRBV7-9
cdr3_aa: ASSAWTEQETQY

j_call: TRBJ2-7
v_call: TRBV25-1
cdr3_aa: ASSEWTGRYEQY

j_call: TRBJ2-3
v_call: TRBV19
cdr3_aa: ASSRDRTDTQY

j_call: TRBJ2-3
v_call: TRBV7-2
cdr3_aa: ASSPGGVGQADTQY

j_call: TRBJ2-1
v_call: TRBV15
cdr3_aa: ATSRGEGGRGYNEQF

j_call: TRBJ1-6
v_call: TRBV28
cdr3_aa: ASSVGTGNNSPLH

j_call: TRBJ2-1
v_call: TRBV7-8
cdr3_aa: ASSGREGSYNEQF

j_call: TRBJ1-4
v_call: TRBV7-9
cdr3_aa: ASSSAGHNEKLF

j_call: TRBJ2-3
v_call: TRBV28
cdr3_aa: ASSLGLLGTDTQY

j_call: TRBJ2-7
v_call: TRBV11-2
cdr3_aa: ASSLPSYEQY

j_call: TRBJ1-1
v_call: TRBV11-2
cdr3_aa: ASSLTADSNTEAF

j_call: TRBJ1-2
v_call: TRBV5-8
cdr3_aa: ASSLDRGAGGYT

j_call: TRBJ2-5
v_call: TRBV5-4
cdr3_aa: ASSRDEETQY

j_call: TRBJ2-1
v_call: TRBV6-2/TRBV6-3
cdr3_aa: AIQGGLAGANEQF

j_call: TRBJ2-2
v_call: TRBV6-6
cdr3_aa: ASSYPTGGAGELF

j_call: TRBJ2-7
v_call: TRBV20-1
cdr3_aa: SASPVSSEQY

j_call: TRBJ1-1
v_call: TRBV28
cdr3_aa: ASSFFQGTEAF

j_call: TRBJ2-1
v_call: TRBV11-1
cdr3_aa: ASSLRGSYSYNEQF

j_call: TRBJ1-5
v_call: TRBV5-6
cdr3_aa: ASSLAGVQPQH